This TCR beta chain derives from a study of shared clonotypes between healthy human individuals. Broader study findings: Larger estimated richness was generally recorded for naive subsets relative to memory subsets. Few donors restricted represented genetic and exposure-history diversity.

Positive CCR7 selection of CD45RO-negative cells yielded the naive CD8 cells, and terminally differentiated effector memory CD45RA+ cells were excluded. Profiled with immunoSEQ multiplex PCR; TCRdb holds only in-frame clones, not every one. This sample has hundreds of thousands of clones, with around 90% found just once. On this clone itself: Antigen unknown. This specimen includes other DNA sequences encoding the same CDR3.

The CDR3 is 14 residues long. The germline V and J ends were trimmed by 3 bases and 3 bases, with 8 bases remaining between them. Germline values: CDR1 SGHTA, CDR2 FQGNSA. Sequenced material: naive CD8+ T cells sorted from blood. The chain carries TRBV7-2 and TRBJ2-2; D may match TRBD1 or TRBD2 (5 bases each). This TCR was sampled from a man younger than 45 in good health. The CDR3 coding sequence is TGTGCCAGCAGCTTGGGACCCTACACCGGGGAGCTGTTTTTT. Translating gives CASSLGPYTGELFF.